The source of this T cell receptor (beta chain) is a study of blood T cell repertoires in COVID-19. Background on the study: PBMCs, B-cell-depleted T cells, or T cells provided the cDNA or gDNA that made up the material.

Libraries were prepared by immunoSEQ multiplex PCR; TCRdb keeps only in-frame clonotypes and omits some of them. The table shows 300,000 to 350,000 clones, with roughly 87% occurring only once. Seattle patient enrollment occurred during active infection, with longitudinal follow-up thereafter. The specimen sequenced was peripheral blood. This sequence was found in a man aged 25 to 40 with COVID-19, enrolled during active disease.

The CDR3: CASSIDPGLAGGWYEQFF. The CDR3 nucleotides read TGTGCCAGTAGTATAGACCCCGGACTAGCGGGGGGGTGGTATGAGCAGTTCTTC. The V gene is TRBV19, the J gene TRBJ2-1, with TRBD2 identical over 15 bases. The CDR3 consists of 18 residues. Germline CDR1 is LNHDA and CDR2 is SQIVND (reference sequence). J was trimmed by 8 bases and V by 0 bases; bases with no gene match: 8.